The 5 T cell receptor beta chains reported below all come from one sample, sequenced in a study of T cell responses to AZD1222 COVID-19 vaccine. Only in-frame clones appear in the TCRdb table, and some are missing; sequencing was by immunoSEQ multiplex PCR. The sample has 130,000 to 150,000 clones, under 95% seen once. Sample: peripheral blood, taken on day 0 of MenACWY control vaccination. Receptors originate from an adult in good health.

This clone was picked up a small number of times. The chain has TRBV6-5 and TRBJ2-1; D is perhaps TRBD2 (7 bases). The CDR3 spans 13 residues. Germline assignment: CDR1 MNHEY and CDR2 SVGAGI. Trimming shortened V by 6 bases and J by 6 bases, and 12 bases separated the two germline ends. The CDR3 region has the DNA TGTGCCAGCAGCCCGGGGGGCCCCAATGAGCAGTTCTTC. It specifies CASSPGGPNEQFF.

V is TRBV7-9 and J is TRBJ1-4, with D hard to call. The CDR3 runs to 15 residues. CDR1 is SEHNR, CDR2 FQNEAQ, per germline (reference sequence). V lost 5 bases and J 8 bases, leaving 18 bases between the germline ends. The CDR3 spells CASSHEPGPPEKLFF. CDR3 DNA sequence: TGTGCCAGCAGCCACGAACCGGGCCCTCCAGAAAAACTGTTTTTT.

Comments on this clone: The same CDR3 can be traced to other DNA sequences in this sample. The J gene is TRBJ1-5, the V gene TRBV18; D is possibly TRBD1 (6 bases). There are 14 residues in the CDR3. Germline V gene sequence: CDR1 KGHSH, CDR2 LQKENI. Trimming removed 3 bases at V and 3 bases at J, with 9 bases between. The DNA of the CDR3 is TGTGCCAGCTCACCGGGACAAAACAATCAGCCCCAGCATTTT. This gives the protein CASSPGQNNQPQHF.

This sequence joins TRBV19 and TRBJ1-5; no firm D call. The V end lost 3 bases, the J end lost 3 bases, and 12 bases lay between the germline ends. CDR1 is LNHDA and CDR2 is SQIVND in the germline V gene (reference sequence). This CDR3 is built from 15 residues. The CDR3 protein is CASSITDTHNQPQHF. As DNA, the CDR3 is TGTGCCAGTAGTATCACCGACACACACAATCAGCCCCAGCATTTT.

V gene TRBV7-2 combines with J gene TRBJ2-2; 7 positions agree with TRBD1. This CDR3 has 15 amino acids. Losses at the gene ends were 6 bases for V and 5 bases for J; bases not matched to a gene: 9. CDR1 and CDR2 (germline): SGHTA, FQGNSA. CDR3 nucleotide sequence: TGTGCCAGCAGGCCGGGACAGAGGGGGACCGGGGAGCTGTTTTTT. This encodes CASRPGQRGTGELFF. Based on the CDR3 plus reference TRBV7-2 and TRBJ2-2, the full variable domain is GAGVSQSPSNKVTEKGKDVELRCDPISGHTALYWYRQSLGQGLEFLIYFQGNSAPDKSGLPSDRFSAERTGGSVSTLTIQRTQQEDSAVYLCASRPGQRGTGELFFGEGSRLTVL.